The rows below give T cell receptor beta chains drawn from one sample of a study of T-cell memory formation after mild COVID-19. MiXCR was run by TCRdb on the 5' RACE reads, yielding one entry per CDR3 protein. The sample lists under 250,000 distinct CDR3 sequences, 8% to 10% occurring once. Sequencing was carried out using PBMCs or a T cell subset sorted from them (not recorded which). The receptors originated from a man aged 18-30 years who had mild COVID-19 (a few samples of this study predate the infection). Cell type and time point are not known. Each CDR3 is given with its conserved first and last residue. Each record gives: D gene, clone size, J gene, V gene, CDR3 protein, CDR3 DNA. The D gene is left open where the match is weak. Rows give clone size only sometimes, using once, few, many, or a class for an expanded clone.

D: -; size: -; J: TRBJ1-3; V: TRBV7-6; CDR3: CASSFPLISGNTIYF; DNA: TGTGCCAGCAGCTTTCCCTTAATCTCTGGAAACACCATATATTTT
D: -; size: -; J: TRBJ2-5; V: TRBV3-1; CDR3: CASSRPGRRRQQETQYF; DNA: TGTGCCAGCAGCCGCCCCGGTCGGCGCAGACAGCAAGAGACCCAGTACTTC
D: TRBD1; size: -; J: TRBJ2-3; V: TRBV7-9; CDR3: CASSLGDRGLADTQYF; DNA: TGTGCCAGCAGCTTAGGGGACAGGGGCCTCGCAGATACGCAGTATTTT
D: TRBD1; size: few; J: TRBJ1-5; V: TRBV18; CDR3: CASSRQGTNQPQHF; DNA: TGTGCCAGCTCACGACAGGGCACCAATCAGCCCCAGCATTTT
D: TRBD1; size: few; J: TRBJ1-5; V: TRBV6-6; CDR3: CASSDRGHQPQHF; DNA: TGTGCCAGCAGTGACAGGGGGCATCAGCCCCAGCATTTT
D: TRBD1; size: few; J: TRBJ1-1; V: TRBV7-9; CDR3: CATGGQGVPEAFF; DNA: TGTGCCACCGGGGGACAGGGAGTCCCTGAAGCTTTCTTT
D: TRBD1; size: few; J: TRBJ2-7; V: TRBV5-1; CDR3: CASSPDRGYREQYF; DNA: TGCGCCAGCAGCCCGGACAGGGGATATCGCGAGCAGTACTTC
D: -; size: few; J: TRBJ1-3; V: TRBV7-8; CDR3: CASSPEEGPGNTIYF; DNA: TGTGCCAGCAGCCCCGAAGAAGGGCCTGGAAACACCATATATTTT
D: TRBD2; size: few; J: TRBJ2-2; V: TRBV10-3; CDR3: CAISARLAGGPGELFF; DNA: TGTGCCATCAGTGCCCGACTAGCGGGGGGGCCCGGGGAGCTGTTTTTT
D: -; size: many; J: TRBJ2-2; V: TRBV5-5; CDR3: CASSLVPGRTGELFF; DNA: TGTGCCAGCAGCTTGGTGCCGGGCCGGACCGGGGAGCTGTTTTTT
D: TRBD1; size: -; J: TRBJ1-6; V: TRBV12-3/TRBV12-4; CDR3: CASSPIRGGADNSPLHF; DNA: TGTGCCAGCAGCCCGATACGAGGGGGCGCAGATAATTCACCCCTCCACTTT
D: TRBD2; size: few; J: TRBJ2-1; V: TRBV4-2; CDR3: CASSLTSTTNYNEQFF; DNA: TGTGCCAGCAGCCTGACTAGCACCACGAACTACAATGAGCAGTTCTTC
D: TRBD2; size: -; J: TRBJ2-3; V: TRBV27; CDR3: CASSLYPPGGGAWDTQYF; DNA: TGTGCCAGCAGTTTATACCCCCCTGGCGGGGGGGCCTGGGATACGCAGTATTTT
D: -; size: -; J: TRBJ2-6; V: TRBV20-1; CDR3: CSAMISGANVLTF; DNA: TGCAGTGCCATGATCTCTGGGGCCAACGTCCTGACTTTC
D: -; size: -; J: TRBJ1-2; V: TRBV20-1; CDR3: CSALSEYGYTF; DNA: TGCAGTGCCTTGAGCGAGTATGGCTACACCTTC
D: TRBD2; size: -; J: TRBJ2-1; V: TRBV27; CDR3: CASSFGPSGGFYNEQFF; DNA: TGTGCCAGCAGTTTCGGTCCGAGCGGGGGATTCTACAATGAGCAGTTCTTC
D: -; size: many; J: TRBJ2-2; V: TRBV10-2; CDR3: CASRKTDTGELFF; DNA: TGCGCCAGCAGAAAGACAGACACCGGGGAGCTGTTTTTT
D: -; size: -; J: TRBJ1-3; V: TRBV30; CDR3: CAWGTGNTIYF; DNA: TGTGCCTGGGGTACTGGAAACACCATATATTTT